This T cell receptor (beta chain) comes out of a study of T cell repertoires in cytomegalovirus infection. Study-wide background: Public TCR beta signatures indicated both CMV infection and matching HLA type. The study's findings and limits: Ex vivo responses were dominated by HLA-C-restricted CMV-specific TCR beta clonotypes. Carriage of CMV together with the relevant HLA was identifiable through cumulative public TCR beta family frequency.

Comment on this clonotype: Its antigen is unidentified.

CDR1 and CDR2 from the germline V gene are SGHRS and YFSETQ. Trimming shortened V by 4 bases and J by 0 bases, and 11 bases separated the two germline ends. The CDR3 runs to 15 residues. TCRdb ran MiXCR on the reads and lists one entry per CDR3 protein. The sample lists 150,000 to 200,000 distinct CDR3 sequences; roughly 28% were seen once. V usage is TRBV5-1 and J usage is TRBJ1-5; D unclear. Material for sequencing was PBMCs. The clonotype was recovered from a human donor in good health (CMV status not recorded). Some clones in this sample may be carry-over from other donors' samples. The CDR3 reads CASSVDGNSNQPQHF. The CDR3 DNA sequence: TGCGCCAGCAGCGTGGACGGGAATAGCAATCAGCCCCAGCATTTT.